A single sample gave rise to the 28 T cell receptor beta chains below, sequenced in a study of regulatory T cells in long-lasting Graves disease. Construction of the TCR beta libraries employed iRepertoire HTBI primers in conjunction with Arm-PCR of CDR3 regions. TCRdb processed the multiplex PCR reads anew with MiXCR; each CDR3 protein has one entry. Among around 450,000 distinct CDR3 sequences, about 22% were seen once, and the ten largest hold roughly 7%. This sample's time point: persistent/refractory GD, antithyroid drugs over 5 years with positive TRAb. RNA extracted from PBMCs served as the sequencing template. Source: peripheral blood mononuclear cells (PBMCs), taken when the disease was refractory, from a patient treated with antithyroid drugs. These receptors were obtained from a female donor with Graves disease.

There are a few counts of this clonotype. The J gene is TRBJ2-2, the V gene TRBV7-2; D call uncertain. Germline CDR1 and CDR2: SGHTA and FQGNSA. The ends were cut back, 5 bases at V and 4 bases at J, with 11 bases in the middle. This CDR3 spans 14 amino acids. The CDR3 here is CASSQDVVTGELFF. The CDR3 nucleotides are TGTGCCAGCAGCCAGGATGTCGTCACCGGGGAGCTGTTTTTT.

The V call is TRBV7-2, the J call TRBJ2-1; the D gene is possibly TRBD2 (5 bases). The germline V gene encodes CDR1 SGHTA and CDR2 FQGNSA. The CDR3 is 12 amino acids. Trimming shortened V by 0 bases and J by 8 bases, and 5 bases separated the two germline ends. The CDR3 DNA is TGTGCCAGCAGCTTAGCGAGGGATGAGCAGTTCTTC. It is translated as CASSLARDEQFF.

The V gene is TRBV29-1, the J gene TRBJ2-2, with TRBD1 matching 10 bases. The germline CDR1 and CDR2 sequences are SQVTM and ANQGSEA. V trimming: 7 bases; J trimming: 2 bases; junction bases outside the gene matches: 4. The length of the CDR3 is 14 residues. The CDR3 DNA sequence: TGCAGCGCTATGACAGGGGGCAACACCGGGGAGCTGTTTTTT. Translated, it gives CSAMTGGNTGELFF.

The table lists this clonotype with many counts. The J gene is TRBJ2-7, the V gene TRBV28, with D possibly being TRBD2 (5 bases). Trimming left V 6 bases short and J 3 bases short, with 21 bases between. CDR1 and CDR2 from the germline V gene are MDHEN and SYDVKM. The CDR3 totals 16 residues. CDR3 in amino acids: CASSRPSLAEVYEQYF. The CDR3 DNA sequence: TGTGCCAGCAGCCGCCCCTCGCTAGCAGAGGTCTACGAGCAGTACTTC.

This clonotype has just a few counts. The rearrangement links TRBV25-1 to TRBJ1-1; tentatively, D is TRBD1 (5 bases). Trimming cost V 2 bases and J 1 base, with 11 bases left between them. The germline CDR1 and CDR2 sequences are MGHDK and SYGVNS. The CDR3 covers 15 residues. CDR3 loop: CASSEGGFWNTEAFF. The DNA for the CDR3 is TGTGCCAGCAGTGAAGGGGGTTTTTGGAACACTGAAGCTTTCTTT.

There are many counts of this clonotype. The V gene is TRBV12-3 or TRBV12-4, the J gene TRBJ1-1, with D unresolved. The CDR3 covers 13 residues. V was clipped by 3 bases and J by 1 base, with 6 bases between them. CDR3 bases: TGTGCCAGCAGTTTTGTCCGGAACACTGAAGCTTTCTTT. Encoded protein: CASSFVRNTEAFF.

The chain has TRBV19 and TRBJ1-1; TRBD1 agrees at 7 bases. CDR1 is LNHDA, CDR2 SQIVND, per germline (reference sequence). Trimming cost V 6 bases and J 1 base; bases outside gene matches: 11. The CDR3 extends over 16 amino acids. CDR3 amino acids: CASRPRQGIGNTEAFF. The CDR3 region has the DNA TGTGCCAGTAGACCCCGACAGGGTATCGGGAACACTGAAGCTTTCTTT.

This clonotype was observed at least ten times. V is TRBV29-1 and J is TRBJ1-5; the match to TRBD1 covers 7 bases. Germline V gene data show CDR1 as SQVTM and CDR2 as ANQGSEA. The J segment lost 9 bases and the V segment lost 3 bases, leaving 8 bases of the junction unmatched. The CDR3 sequence is 13 residues long. CDR3 nucleotide sequence: TGCAGCGTTGAGACGGGGGACAGAGGGCCCCAGCATTTT. Its translation is CSVETGDRGPQHF. Drawing the rest from reference TRBV29-1 and TRBJ1-5, the complete variable domain is SAVISQKPSRDICQRGTSLTIQCQVDSQVTMMFWYRQQPGQSLTLIATANQGSEATYESGFVIDKFPISRPNLTFSTLTVSNMSPEDSSIYLCSVETGDRGPQHFGDGTRLSIL.

This clonotype was observed at least ten times. The V call is TRBV28, the J call TRBJ2-2; D remains unclear. Deletions cut 1 base from V and 1 base from J, with 4 bases between. CDR1 is MDHEN, CDR2 SYDVKM, per germline. The CDR3 contains 14 residues. CDR3 DNA sequence: TGTGCCAGCAGTTTATCGTTGAACACCGGGGAGCTGTTTTTT. Amino acids: CASSLSLNTGELFF.

The chain employs TRBV9 and TRBJ1-1, with 7 bases lining up with TRBD1. Germline trimming cut 5 bases from V and 6 bases from J; bases unmatched to any gene: 19. The CDR3 is 17 residues long. The germline CDR1 and CDR2 sequences are SGDLS and YYNGEE. CDR3 loop: CASSERGRQGAGSEAFF. DNA of the CDR3: TGTGCCAGCAGTGAGAGAGGCCGACAGGGAGCTGGATCTGAAGCTTTCTTT.

The rearrangement uses TRBV30 and TRBJ2-2; D gene ambiguous. Trimming left V 4 bases short and J 2 bases short, with 14 bases between. CDR1 and CDR2 from the germline V gene are GTSNPN and SVGIG (reference sequence). The CDR3 loop spans 15 amino acids. The CDR3 DNA reads as TGTGCCTGGACCAACAACCAGGACAACACCGGGGAGCTGTTTTTT. It specifies CAWTNNQDNTGELFF.

The chain has TRBV10-3 and TRBJ2-5, with D possibly matching TRBD2 (6 bases). The CDR3 length is 14 residues. V was pared by 2 bases and J by 3 bases, with 10 bases between. CDR1 is ENHRY, CDR2 SYGVKD, per germline. The CDR3 nucleotides read TGTGCCATCAGTGAGGCATTAGCGGAAGAGACCCAGTACTTC. Translated: CAISEALAEETQYF.

This clonotype was counted a few times. The V call is TRBV20-1, the J call TRBJ2-7, with 12 bases identical to TRBD2. V lost 5 bases and J lost 6; bases outside the gene matches: 8. CDR3 length: 14 residues. The germline gives CDR1 DFQATT, CDR2 SNEGSKA (reference sequence). The CDR3 region has the DNA TGCAGTGCTGAGGCCACTAGCGGGAGGATCGAGCAGTACTTC. Its protein is CSAEATSGRIEQYF.

The chain combines TRBV5-1 with TRBJ2-7; D may be TRBD1 (5 bases). The V end was cut by 0 bases, the J end by 3 bases, with 10 bases between. The CDR3 totals 14 residues. CDR1 SGHRS and CDR2 YFSETQ come from the germline V gene. The CDR3 DNA reads as TGCGCCAGCAGCTTGGTGGCAGGGAACTACGAGCAGTACTTC. Encoded protein: CASSLVAGNYEQYF.

This clonotype was picked up a small number of times. V is TRBV27 and J is TRBJ2-7, with TRBD2 matching over 10 bases. Germline-derived CDR1 and CDR2 are MNHEY and SMNVEV (reference sequence). V was pared by 5 bases and J by 0 bases, with 10 bases of the junction left unmatched. CDR3 length: 17 residues. CDR3 bases: TGTGCCAGCAGTAGCGGACACGTAGCGGGAGGCTCCTACGAGCAGTACTTC. Translated, it gives CASSSGHVAGGSYEQYF.

The rearrangement joins TRBV3-1 to TRBJ2-2; 8 bases fit TRBD2. The germline V gene encodes CDR1 LGHDT and CDR2 YNNKEL (reference sequence). This CDR3 contains 20 residues. V dropped 2 bases and J dropped 0; count of bases not matched to a gene: 14. CDR3 DNA: TGTGCCAGCAGCCAACCCTGGGGAAGCGGGGGACCCACGAACACCGGGGAGCTGTTTTTT. It is translated as CASSQPWGSGGPTNTGELFF.

The chain uses TRBV14 and TRBJ2-7; maybe TRBD1 (5 bases). The CDR3 is 14 amino acids. Looked up from germline, CDR1 is SGHDN and CDR2 is FVKESK. V lost 0 bases to trimming and J lost 6 bases, with 12 bases between them. The CDR3 coding sequence is TGTGCCAGCAGCCAAGATGAACTGGGGCTCGAGCAGTACTTC. Translating gives CASSQDELGLEQYF.

This chain links TRBV5-1 with TRBJ2-7, with 11 bases fitting TRBD1. The CDR3 totals 16 residues. V gave up 0 bases and J gave up 3 bases; unmatched junction bases: 5. Germline-derived CDR1 and CDR2 are SGHRS and YFSETQ. This chain's CDR3 is CASSLGFGTGGYEQYF. The CDR3, as DNA: TGCGCCAGCAGCTTGGGGTTCGGGACAGGGGGCTACGAGCAGTACTTC. Together with reference TRBV5-1 and TRBJ2-7, the CDR3 gives the full variable domain: KAGVTQTPRYLIKTRGQQVTLSCSPISGHRSVSWYQQTPGQGLQFLFEYFSETQRNKGNFPGRFSGRQFSNSRSEMNVSTLELGDSALYLCASSLGFGTGGYEQYFGPGTRLTVT.

This chain uses TRBV30 with TRBJ1-2; D gene uncertain. The CDR3 extends over 14 amino acids. V was pared by 1 base and J by 0 bases, with 9 bases between. The germline V gene has CDR1 GTSNPN and CDR2 SVGIG (reference sequence). The CDR3 DNA follows: TGTGCCTGGAGTGCAGGCCGAACTAACTATGGCTACACCTTC. Its translation: CAWSAGRTNYGYTF.

The sample holds many counts of this clonotype. This chain uses TRBV28 with TRBJ1-1; the match to TRBD1 covers 8 bases. The V segment lost 10 bases and the J segment 3 bases; nucleotides outside the gene matches: 4. CDR1 MDHEN and CDR2 SYDVKM come from the germline V gene. The CDR3 has 12 amino acids. CDR3 DNA: TGTGCCACCCAGGGGGCGGACACTGAAGCTTTCTTT. Translation: CATQGADTEAFF.

The chain employs TRBV4-1 and TRBJ2-7, with D tentatively TRBD2 (6 bases). CDR1 and CDR2 (germline): MGHRA, YSYEKL. The CDR3 contains 13 residues. Trimming removed 4 bases from V and 7 bases from J, with 14 bases in between. The CDR3, as DNA: TGCGCCAGCAGCCTGAAGGACGGGAGAGAGCAGTACTTC. This encodes CASSLKDGREQYF.

The chain recombines TRBV7-9 with TRBJ2-1; D may be TRBD2 (7 bases). Germline-derived CDR1 and CDR2 are SEHNR and FQNEAQ (reference sequence). This CDR3 comprises 19 residues. V was shortened by 4 bases and J by 2 bases, with 24 bases between the two germline ends. This CDR3 reads CASSSPGGGSLDTYNEQFF. In DNA form, the CDR3 reads TGTGCCAGCAGCTCCCCTGGCGGGGGCAGCCTCGATACCTACAATGAGCAGTTCTTC.

This clonotype was recorded at least ten times. The chain joins TRBV28 to TRBJ1-5; D unresolved. The CDR3 covers 15 residues. Trimming pared 4 bases from V and 1 base from J, leaving 11 bases between. Germline V gene lookup returns CDR1 MDHEN and CDR2 SYDVKM. The CDR3 loop is CASSSPSQSNQPQHF. DNA of the CDR3: TGTGCCAGCAGTTCCCCCTCCCAGAGCAATCAGCCCCAGCATTTT.

This clonotype was detected only a few times. The chain combines TRBV3-1 with TRBJ1-1; D ambiguous. The CDR3 has 14 residues. The germline CDR1 and CDR2 sequences are LGHDT and YNNKEL (reference sequence). V lost 6 bases and J lost 6, with 17 bases in between. DNA for the CDR3: TGTGCCAGCAGTCTCCAAGGGTATCGTGCTGAAGCTTTCTTT. It codes for CASSLQGYRAEAFF.

This chain uses TRBV7-8 with TRBJ2-3, with 7 bases matching TRBD1. The CDR3 contains 15 residues. The germline V gene encodes CDR1 SGHVS and CDR2 FQNEAQ. V gave up 5 bases and J gave up 1 base; unmatched junction bases: 6. The CDR3, as DNA: TGTGCCAGCAGCCCCGAGGGGGCCGGCACAGATACGCAGTATTTT. Its translation: CASSPEGAGTDTQYF.

This clonotype was seen many times. This CDR3 reads CSALPSLANEKLFF. In nucleotides, the CDR3 is TGCAGTGCTCTCCCCTCGCTGGCTAATGAAAAACTGTTTTTT. The V gene is TRBV20-1, the J gene TRBJ1-4; D gene ambiguous. Trimming stripped 5 bases from V and 3 bases from J, with 13 bases between. Looked up from germline, CDR1 is DFQATT and CDR2 is SNEGSKA (reference sequence). The CDR3 covers 14 residues.

The chain joins TRBV27 to TRBJ1-6; D gene unclear. This CDR3 has 13 amino acids. CDR1 MNHEY and CDR2 SMNVEV come from the germline V gene (reference sequence). V was shortened by 4 bases and J by 9 bases, with 10 bases between the two germline ends. The CDR3: CASSYNSLSPLHF. The DNA of the CDR3 is TGTGCCAGCAGTTACAACAGCCTTTCACCCCTCCACTTT.

This clonotype was seen only a few times. The chain is built from TRBV6-5 and TRBJ2-7; D remains unclear. V lost 2 bases, J lost 3 bases, and 11 bases lay in between. The CDR3 extends over 14 amino acids. The germline CDR1 and CDR2 sequences are MNHEY and SVGAGI. The chain's CDR3 is CASSYLGPGYEQYF. The CDR3 coding sequence is TGTGCCAGCAGTTACCTCGGGCCGGGCTACGAGCAGTACTTC.